This T cell receptor (beta chain) is drawn from a study of blood T cell repertoires in COVID-19. In the study overall: In each case, the material was cDNA or gDNA derived from T cells, B-cell-depleted T cells, or PBMCs.

TCRdb keeps only in-frame clones here, not all; method: immunoSEQ multiplex PCR. The top ten hold 2% to 2.5% of the sample, which has about 260,000 clones, 86% seen once. Symptom resolution, clearance, or two negative PCRs marked donors in Cohort 3 as recovered. The germline V gene encodes CDR1 MNHEY and CDR2 SMNVEV (reference sequence). This CDR3 contains 17 residues. V was pared by 2 bases and J by 7 bases, with 21 bases between. The specimen was PBMCs or T cells enriched from blood (not recorded which). The sequence came from a woman aged 45-65 years who had recovered from COVID-19. The chain recombines TRBV27 with TRBJ1-5; no definite D call. The CDR3 DNA sequence: TGTGCCAGCAGTTTAGTCTGGTTGAAAAACAAAATCCAGCCCCAGCATTTT. It codes for CASSLVWLKNKIQPQHF.